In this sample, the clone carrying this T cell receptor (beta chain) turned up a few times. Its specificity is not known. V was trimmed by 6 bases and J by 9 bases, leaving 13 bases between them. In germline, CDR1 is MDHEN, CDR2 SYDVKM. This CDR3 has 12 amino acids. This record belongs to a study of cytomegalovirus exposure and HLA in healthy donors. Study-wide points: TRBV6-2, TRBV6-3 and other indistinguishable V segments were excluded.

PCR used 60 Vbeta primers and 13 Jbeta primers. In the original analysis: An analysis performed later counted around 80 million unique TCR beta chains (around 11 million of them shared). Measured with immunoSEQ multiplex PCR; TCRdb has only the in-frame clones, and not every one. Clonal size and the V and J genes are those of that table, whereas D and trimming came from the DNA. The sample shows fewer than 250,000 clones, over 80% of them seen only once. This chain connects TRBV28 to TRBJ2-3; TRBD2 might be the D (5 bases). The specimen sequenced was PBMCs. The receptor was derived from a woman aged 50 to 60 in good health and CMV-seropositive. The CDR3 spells CASSSTGITQYF. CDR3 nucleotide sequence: TGTGCCAGCAGCTCCACGGGGATAACGCAGTATTTT.